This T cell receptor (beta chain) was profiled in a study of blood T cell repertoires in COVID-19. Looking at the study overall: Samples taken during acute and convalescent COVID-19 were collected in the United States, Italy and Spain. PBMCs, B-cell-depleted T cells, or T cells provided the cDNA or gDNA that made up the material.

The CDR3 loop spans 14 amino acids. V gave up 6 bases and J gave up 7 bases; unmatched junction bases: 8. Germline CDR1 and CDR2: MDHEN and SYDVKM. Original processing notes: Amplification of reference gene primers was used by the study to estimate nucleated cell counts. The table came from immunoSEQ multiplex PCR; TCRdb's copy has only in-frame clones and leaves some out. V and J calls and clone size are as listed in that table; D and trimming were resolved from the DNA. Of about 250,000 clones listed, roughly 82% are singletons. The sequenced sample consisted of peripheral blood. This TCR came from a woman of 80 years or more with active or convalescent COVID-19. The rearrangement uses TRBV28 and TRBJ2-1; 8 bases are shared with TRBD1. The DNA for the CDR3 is TGTGCCAGCAGCGGACAGGGTGGAGGGAATGAGCAGTTCTTC. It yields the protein CASSGQGGGNEQFF.